The sequence of this T cell receptor beta chain was determined in a study of blood T cell repertoires in COVID-19. Study-level background: Researchers got acute and convalescent COVID-19 samples from the United States, Italy and Spain.

V dropped 6 bases and J dropped 8 bases, with 16 bases sitting between them. The CDR3 totals 13 residues. The germline V gene has CDR1 SNHLY and CDR2 FYNNEI. In the source study's methods: The authors estimated nucleated cell counts from reference gene primer amplification. Profiling relied on immunoSEQ multiplex PCR, and the TCRdb table lists in-frame clones only, not all of them. V and J calls and clone size come straight from that table; D and trimming were deduced from the DNA. The sample consists of under 300,000 clones, about nine tenths of them appearing once. The chain joins TRBV2 to TRBJ1-2, with D perhaps TRBD1 (6 bases). Sequencing was carried out using peripheral blood. The source of this sequence is a woman under 40 with COVID-19, enrolled during active disease. The CDR3: CASRVQGGGGYTF. The CDR3 nucleotides read TGTGCCAGCAGGGTACAGGGTGGCGGCGGCTACACCTTC.